One and the same sample provided the 5 T cell receptor beta chains below, sequenced in a study of T-cell memory formation after mild COVID-19. TCRdb analysed the 5' RACE reads with MiXCR anew, one entry per CDR3 protein. The table lists hundreds of thousands of distinct CDR3 sequences, approximately 15% of them singletons. Sequencing input: PBMCs or a T cell subset sorted from them (not recorded which). The receptors shown here come from a man aged 18 to 29 who had mild COVID-19 (a few samples of this study predate the infection). Cell type and time point are not known.

This clonotype was seen a few times. The chain links TRBV7-6 to TRBJ2-7; a possible D gene is TRBD1 (6 bases). Germline-derived CDR1 and CDR2 are SGHVS and FNYEAQ. Deletions cut 5 bases from V and 0 bases from J, with 14 bases between. The CDR3 runs 15 residues. CDR3 loop: CASSPSQGSSYEQYF. The CDR3 DNA reads TGTGCCAGCAGCCCTTCCCAGGGGAGCTCCTACGAGCAGTACTTC.

Many counts were recorded for this clonotype. In DNA, the CDR3 is TGCGCCAGCAGCCCCAGGACAGAACGCACAGATACGCAGTATTTT. This sequence encodes CASSPRTERTDTQYF. The chain is built from TRBV5-1 and TRBJ2-3, with D possibly being TRBD1 (6 bases). There are 15 residues in the CDR3. Trimming pared 4 bases from V and 1 base from J, leaving 13 bases between. CDR1 is SGHRS and CDR2 is YFSETQ in the germline V gene. Full variable domain (rest looked up from reference TRBV5-1 and TRBJ2-3): KAGVTQTPRYLIKTRGQQVTLSCSPISGHRSVSWYQQTPGQGLQFLFEYFSETQRNKGNFPGRFSGRQFSNSRSEMNVSTLELGDSALYLCASSPRTERTDTQYFGPGTRLTVL.

This clonotype occurred many times. The chain combines TRBV7-9 with TRBJ1-5; D possibly corresponds to TRBD1 (5 bases). The CDR3 spans 13 residues. CDR1 is SEHNR and CDR2 is FQNEAQ in the germline V gene (reference sequence). Trimming took 8 bases from V and 6 from J, leaving 14 bases between them. CDR3 in amino acids: CASSPGGGQPQHF. CDR3 bases: TGTGCCAGCTCACCGGGGGGGGGTCAGCCCCAGCATTTT.

V is TRBV4-3 and J is TRBJ2-7, with D perhaps matching TRBD1 (5 bases). The CDR3 covers 15 residues. Trimming shortened V by 0 bases and J by 0 bases, and 9 bases separated the two germline ends. Germline assignment: CDR1 LGHNA and CDR2 YSLEER. CDR3 protein: CASSQERQPSYEQYF. The CDR3 DNA follows: TGCGCCAGCAGCCAAGAACGACAGCCCTCCTACGAGCAGTACTTC.

This clonotype was seen more than once but under ten times. The V and J genes are TRBV4-3 and TRBJ1-4, with D possibly matching TRBD1 (6 bases). Germline assignment: CDR1 LGHNA and CDR2 YSLEER. V lost 4 bases and J lost 4, with 10 bases in between. The CDR3 consists of 14 residues. The CDR3 sequence is CASSRGQINEKLFF. The DNA of the CDR3 is TGCGCCAGCAGCCGCGGACAGATTAATGAAAAACTGTTTTTT.